This T cell receptor (beta chain) was captured by sequencing in a study of a mutant IDH1 vaccine in newly diagnosed glioma. Described time point: week 35, safety follow-up. Doses of 300 ug of mutant IDH1 20-mer peptide were given with topical imiquimod. Astrocytomas found in donors were new, WHO grade 3 or 4, IDH1-mutant and ATRX-lost. For this clone: As yet, its antigen is unknown. The junction departs from germline at one end; a sequencing error may be responsible.

Clones were read by immunoSEQ multiplex PCR, and TCRdb kept only the in-frame ones, dropping some. The table includes about 48,000 clones, roughly 80% detected once. Study-wide results and caveats: Vaccination elicited immune responses in 90% to 95% of patients. Shifts in the top peripheral T cell clonotypes seemed unrelated to pseudoprogression.

Sample: PBMCs, taken from a glioma patient whose treatment included an IDH1 peptide vaccine. This receptor was identified in a middle-aged man with glioma.

The CDR3 DNA reads as TGTGCCAGCAGCGTAGCGGGGGCATCTTACAATGAGCAGTTCTTC. It specifies CASSVAGASYNEQFF. V and J are TRBV7-2 and TRBJ2-1; 9 bases line up with TRBD2. Germline CDR1 and CDR2: SGHTA and FQGNSA. The CDR3 contains 15 residues.